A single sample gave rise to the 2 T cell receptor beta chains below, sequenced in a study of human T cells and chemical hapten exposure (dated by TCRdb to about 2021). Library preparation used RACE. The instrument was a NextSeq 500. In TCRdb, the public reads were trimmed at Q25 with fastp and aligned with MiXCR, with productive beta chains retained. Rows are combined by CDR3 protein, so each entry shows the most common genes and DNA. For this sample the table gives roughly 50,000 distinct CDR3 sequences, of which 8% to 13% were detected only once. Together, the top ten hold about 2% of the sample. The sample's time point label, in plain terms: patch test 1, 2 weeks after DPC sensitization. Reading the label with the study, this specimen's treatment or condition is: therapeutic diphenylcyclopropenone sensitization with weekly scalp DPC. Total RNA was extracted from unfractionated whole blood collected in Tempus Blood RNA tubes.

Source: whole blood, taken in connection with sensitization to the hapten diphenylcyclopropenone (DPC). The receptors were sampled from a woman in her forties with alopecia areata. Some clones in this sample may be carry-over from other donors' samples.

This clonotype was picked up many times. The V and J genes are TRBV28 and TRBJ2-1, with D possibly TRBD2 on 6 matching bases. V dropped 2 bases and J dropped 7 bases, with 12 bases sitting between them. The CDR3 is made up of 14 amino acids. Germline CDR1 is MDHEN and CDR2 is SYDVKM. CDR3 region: CASSLPSGVNEQFF. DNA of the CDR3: TGTGCCAGCAGTTTACCCTCGGGGGTTAATGAGCAGTTCTTC.

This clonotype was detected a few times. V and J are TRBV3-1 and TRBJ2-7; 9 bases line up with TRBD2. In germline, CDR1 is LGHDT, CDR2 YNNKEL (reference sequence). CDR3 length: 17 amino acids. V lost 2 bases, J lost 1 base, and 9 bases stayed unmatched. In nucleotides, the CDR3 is TGTGCCAGCAGCCAACGCAGGCTACTAGCGGGTTCCTACGAGCAGTACTTC. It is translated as CASSQRRLLAGSYEQYF.